The entry below describes one T cell receptor (beta chain). This clone occurred a few times. The antigen it recognizes is unknown. No much larger clonotype is one base removed from it; base qualities were not supplied. This record belongs to a study of a mutant IDH1 vaccine in newly diagnosed glioma (dated by TCRdb to about 2021). General notes on the study: Vaccination began 4-6 weeks after radiotherapy alone, or alongside temozolomide cycles in the chemotherapy-containing groups. Of the roughly 34 treated patients, about 60% were male and approximately 38% were female, and the mean age was 40.4 years. Before enrollment, most patients had been given radiochemotherapy with temozolomide as standard therapy, while the rest had received either radiotherapy alone or temozolomide alone. The week-35 safety follow-up was designated visit V12, and the week-47 end of study was designated visit V13. Peripheral blood was drawn at six visits: V03 (baseline), V05, V07, V10, V12 and V13. Longitudinal TCRB deep sequencing was done for 25 to 30 treated patients, wherever samples were available for exploratory analyses. The study at large found these results: It was noted by the authors that analyses of patient blood samples could not be reproduced owing to sample limitations. Availability determined which PBMC samples were chosen for TCRB deep sequencing. Pseudoprogression seemed to be unrelated to changes in the top peripheral T cell clonotypes found by TCRB sequencing. Immune responses induced by the vaccine were seen in around 94% of patients across multiple MHC alleles.

Inclusive of the bounding cysteine and phenylalanine, the CDR3 is 15 residues long. The sequence is cut down to CDR3 DNA, 45 bases in frame from base 1. Looking up the germline V gene yields CDR1 SGHRS and CDR2 YFSETQ. Compared with germline, V lacks 0 bases and J lacks 1 base; bases without a gene match: 2. Receptor libraries were prepared by the immunoSEQ multiplex PCR assay. Rearranged TCR beta chain sequences were amplified using the hsTCRB Kit according to the manufacturer's protocol. Sequencing of TCRB libraries was carried out on an Illumina MiSeq. The authors' pipeline ran thus. The proprietary platform of the kit vendor was used for demultiplexing, trimming and gene mapping. Sourced from immuneACCESS, this table was stored by TCRdb with only in-frame sequences that have V and J called. A share of the clones is absent; for the studies checked, an unresolved V gene accounts for under half, and the remainder has no known explanation. V, J and clone size are taken as reported in that table, and D and trimming were inferred from the DNA itself. The sample contains about 67,000 clones, roughly four fifths of them found a single time. The ten largest make up 3.8% of the sample.

The time point label corresponds to: week 47, end of study. Every vaccine dose consisted of 300 ug of a 20-mer mutant IDH1 peptide in Montanide, administered subcutaneously together with topical imiquimod. Patients were given eight vaccinations, in weeks 1, 3, 5, 7, 11, 15, 19 and 23, which matched visits V03 through V10. The donors had newly diagnosed IDH1-mutant astrocytomas of WHO grade 3 or 4 that showed loss of nuclear ATRX. The samples were drawn from NOA16, a multicentre, single-arm, open-label phase I trial in Germany that tested a mutant IDH1 peptide vaccine in humans for the first time. Genomic DNA for TCRB sequencing was extracted from EDTA blood using the DNeasy Blood and Tissue Kit.

The starting material was PBMCs, obtained from a glioma patient whose treatment included an IDH1 peptide vaccine. This chain joins TRBV5-1 to TRBJ1-1, and TRBD1 aligns with 8 junction nucleotides. The TCR sequence derives from a man aged 25-45 years with glioma. The CDR3 region: CASSLGQGPNTEAFF. The sequenced DNA: TGCGCCAGCAGCTTGGGACAGGGGCCGAACACTGAAGCTTTCTTT.